This TCR beta chain emerged from a study of blood T cell repertoires in COVID-19. Turning to the study itself: COVID-19 samples collected from the United States, Italy and Spain covered acute and convalescent phases. The analysed material was cDNA or gDNA that came from T cells, B-cell-depleted T cells, or PBMCs.

Study processing details: Amplified reference gene primers provided the basis for estimating nucleated cell counts. Profiled with immunoSEQ multiplex PCR; TCRdb holds only in-frame clones, not every one. V and J calls and clone size are copied from that table; D and trimming were computed from the DNA. This table holds 200,000 to 250,000 clones, roughly 84% found once. Germline V CDR1 and CDR2: LGHDT, YNNKEL (reference sequence). This CDR3 spans 16 amino acids. J gave up 4 bases and V 0 bases, and 7 bases lay outside the gene matches. This clone was detected once. This clonotype was sampled from a man aged 25 to 40 with active or convalescent COVID-19. The rearrangement joins TRBV3-1 (or the pseudogene TRBV3-2) to TRBJ2-5; TRBD1 matches at 8 bases. What was sequenced was peripheral blood. Written as DNA, the CDR3 is TGTGCCAGCAGCCAAGATCCCGGACAGGGAGGAGAGACCCAGTACTTC. Translated, it gives CASSQDPGQGGETQYF.